Below are 9 T cell receptor beta chains sequenced from a single sample in a study of blood T cells in healthy people across ages. A second PCR of about 6 to 11 cycles used a sample-barcoded 5' primer and a J-beta primer mix. A single record per CDR3 protein comes from TCRdb applying MiXCR to the 5' RACE reads. The data show approximately 850,000 distinct CDR3 sequences, under 55% seen once. Sequencing input: blood. These receptors were obtained from a man in his 60s in good health.

The rearrangement links TRBV7-9 to TRBJ2-3; 10 bases align to TRBD2. This CDR3 spans 15 amino acids. V lost 4 bases and J lost 2; bases outside the gene matches: 3. Germline V gives CDR1 SEHNR, CDR2 FQNEAQ (reference sequence). CDR3 sequence reads: CASSYSGGFTDTQYF. CDR3 nucleotides: TGTGCCAGCAGCTATAGCGGGGGGTTCACAGATACGCAGTATTTT.

A few counts support this clonotype. The chain recombines TRBV7-2 with TRBJ2-2; D perhaps matches TRBD1 (6 bases). V dropped 5 bases and J dropped 4 bases, with 11 bases sitting between them. Germline values: CDR1 SGHTA, CDR2 FQGNSA. The CDR3 runs 14 residues. The CDR3 is CASSLQGSTGELFF. The CDR3 region has the DNA TGTGCCAGCAGCCTACAGGGCTCCACCGGGGAGCTGTTTTTT.

The chain couples TRBV28 to TRBJ2-3; 12 bases are a match to TRBD1. This CDR3 has 17 amino acids. Per germline, CDR1 MDHEN and CDR2 SYDVKM. J lost 4 bases, V lost 4 bases, and 9 bases had no gene match. CDR3 sequence reads: CASSWGTGGKFADTQYF. The CDR3 DNA sequence: TGTGCCAGCAGTTGGGGGACAGGGGGCAAGTTCGCAGATACGCAGTATTTT.

This clonotype has a handful of counts. V usage is TRBV29-1 and J usage is TRBJ2-1; possible D gene TRBD2, 5 bases. Germline CDR1 reads SQVTM; CDR2 reads ANQGSEA. This CDR3 has 10 amino acids. V lost 5 bases, J lost 10 bases, and 9 bases lay in between. The CDR3 loop is CSVWWEEQFF. DNA of the CDR3: TGCAGCGTTTGGTGGGAGGAGCAGTTCTTC.

There are many counts of this clonotype. The chain combines TRBV20-1 with TRBJ2-3; 12 positions match TRBD2. After removal of 5 bases from V and 3 bases from J, the junction contained 9 bases not matched to a gene. The CDR3 spans 16 residues. Germline V gene sequence: CDR1 DFQATT, CDR2 SNEGSKA (reference sequence). The CDR3 sequence is CSAPPASGGGTDTQYF. The DNA of the CDR3 is TGCAGTGCTCCCCCGGCTAGCGGGGGGGGAACAGATACGCAGTATTTT.

This clonotype was observed a handful of times. The V call is TRBV5-1, the J call TRBJ1-2, with 8 positions matching TRBD1. Trimming removed 5 bases from V and 4 bases from J; junction bases left unmatched: 4. Per germline, CDR1 SGHRS and CDR2 YFSETQ. CDR3 length: 13 amino acids. CDR3 bases: TGCGCCAGCAGAGACAGGGGTCTCTATGGCTACACCTTC. Protein product: CASRDRGLYGYTF.

The rearrangement joins TRBV10-3 to TRBJ2-7; 11 positions match TRBD2. The J call may be mistaken, given a closer DNA end match to TRBJ2-5. The CDR3 extends over 15 amino acids. Germline V lookup: CDR1 ENHRY, CDR2 SYGVKD. The CDR3, as DNA: TGTGCCATCAGCAAAACTAGCGGGGGTAGAGAGACCCAGTACTTC. It yields the protein CAISKTSGGRETQYF.

This clonotype turned up a few times. V is TRBV6-5 and J is TRBJ2-7; TRBD1 matches at 7 bases. The CDR3 is 15 residues long. Germline CDR1 is MNHEY and CDR2 is SVGAGI. The V gene end was trimmed by 5 bases and the J gene end by 4 bases; junction bases not matched to a gene: 11. The CDR3 sequence: CASSGLGGKEYEQYF. CDR3 DNA sequence: TGTGCCAGCAGTGGCCTAGGGGGCAAAGAGTACGAGCAGTACTTC.

This clonotype was counted ten times or more. A much larger clone lies a single base off, so this may be a read error. The chain has TRBV20-1 and TRBJ2-7; 7 nucleotides match TRBD1. Germline V CDR1 and CDR2: DFQATT, SNEGSKA (reference sequence). The CDR3 is 13 amino acids. With 5 bases clipped from V and 0 bases from J, the junction kept 4 bases outside the gene matches. CDR3 loop: CSADRDSSYEQYF. The CDR3 DNA follows: TGCAGTGCTGACCGGGACAGCTCCTACGAGCAGTACTTC.